A selection of T cell receptor beta chains follows, all from one sample in a study of cytomegalovirus exposure and HLA in healthy donors. The assay was immunoSEQ multiplex PCR, and TCRdb's table has in-frame clones only and misses some. The table includes approximately 100,000 clones, under 80% detected once. Sequencing input: PBMCs. These receptors came from a man aged 55 to 69 in good health and CMV-seronegative. CDR3s include the opening cysteine and the closing phenylalanine or tryptophan. Fields, in order: clone size, V gene, J gene, D gene, CDR3 DNA, CDR3 protein. A D gene is named only where the DNA matches it firmly. Some rows have no size entry. The others give once, few or many, or a class for an expanded clone.

NA	TRBV10-3	TRBJ2-1	TRBD2	TGTGCCATCAGTGATCTAGCGGGGGGGCCGCTTGAGCAGTTCTTC	CAISDLAGGPLEQFF
NA	TRBV9	TRBJ1-5	NA	TGTGCCAACTATAAGGGAGGCGATCAGCCCCAGCATTTT	CANYKGGDQPQHF
NA	TRBV7-3	TRBJ1-1	NA	TGTGCCAGCAGCCCGGGGGGGTGGGGTACTGAAGCTTTCTTT	CASSPGGWGTEAFF
NA	TRBV30	TRBJ2-7	NA	TGTGCCTGGAGTTTAAGACAGACGGGTCTCGAGCAGTACTTC	CAWSLRQTGLEQYF
NA	TRBV5-1	TRBJ1-1	TRBD1	TGCGCCAGCAGCAACGGACAGGGCTCCGACCAACGAAGGATGAACACTGAAGCTTTCTTT	CASSNGQGSDQRRMNTEAFF
NA	TRBV23-1	TRBJ1-2	TRBD1	TGCGCCAGCAGTCAACGAGGGACAGGGAAGCATGGCTACACCTTC	CASSQRGTGKHGYTF
few	TRBV9	TRBJ1-6	NA	TGTGCCAGCAGCATGGGGGGACCTTCACCCCTCCACTTT	CASSMGGPSPLHF
NA	TRBV12-5	TRBJ2-5	TRBD1	TGTGCTAGTGGTTTGCCCCGGACAGGGGATCAAGAGACCCAGTACTTC	CASGLPRTGDQETQYF
NA	TRBV14	TRBJ2-5	NA	TGTGCCAGCAGCCCAGGACGGGGGTGGACCCAGTACTTC	CASSPGRGWTQYF
NA	TRBV5-1	TRBJ1-5	NA	TGCGCCAGCAGCTTGGGGTTTGGGGGGGATCAGCCCCAGCATTTT	CASSLGFGGDQPQHF
once	TRBV7-9	TRBJ2-7	TRBD2	TGTGCCAGCAGCTTAACGGGGGGTAGCTACGAGCAGTACTTC	CASSLTGGSYEQYF
NA	TRBV6-1	TRBJ1-3	NA	TGTGCCAGCAGTGAAGCGAGGAGGGCAAACACCATATATTTT	CASSEARRANTIYF
once	TRBV28	TRBJ1-1	TRBD1	TGTGCCAGCAGTTTGAGGGACAGGGAGAGAGCTTTCTTT	CASSLRDRERAFF
few	TRBV19	TRBJ1-2	NA	TGTGCCAGTAGTAGCCGGGACAAAGGATCAGGCTATGGCTACACCTTC	CASSSRDKGSGYGYTF
once	TRBV19	TRBJ1-1	TRBD1	TGTGCCAGTAGCAAGCAGGGGGCGAGGGTCACTGAAGCTTTCTTT	CASSKQGARVTEAFF
few	TRBV7-2	TRBJ1-5	NA	TGTGCCAGCAGGGGGGGGAACGGGAATCAGCCCCAGCATTTT	CASRGGNGNQPQHF
NA	TRBV9	TRBJ2-7	TRBD1	TGTGCCAGCAGCGTAGGTCAGGGGGAAGGCTACGAGCAGTACTTC	CASSVGQGEGYEQYF
NA	TRBV4-1	TRBJ1-1	TRBD1	TGCGCCAGCAGCCAAGTTTACAGGGGGCGGACTGAAGCTTTCTTT	CASSQVYRGRTEAFF
NA	TRBV5-1	TRBJ1-1	NA	TGCGCCAGCAGGAGCGAGCCTGTAGGAACTGAAGCTTTCTTT	CASRSEPVGTEAFF
NA	TRBV5-1	TRBJ1-4	NA	TGCGCCAGCAGCCAAGCCGGTGAAAAACTGTTTTTT	CASSQAGEKLFF
NA	TRBV10-3	TRBJ1-2	NA	TGTGCCATCAGTGGAGGGGGGGCGAGAGCCTATGGCTACACCTTC	CAISGGGARAYGYTF
NA	TRBV10-3	TRBJ1-2	NA	TGTGCCATCAGTGAGCCGGCCGCGGCAGTTGCTATCTATGGCTACACCTTC	CAISEPAAAVAIYGYTF
NA	TRBV6-6	TRBJ1-3	TRBD1	TGTGCCAGCACCGAAGACAGGGTCAGCTCTGGAAACACCATATATTTT	CASTEDRVSSGNTIYF
NA	TRBV19	TRBJ1-4	NA	TGTGCCAGTAGTCCGAGGGGGTACACTGAAAAACTGTTTTTT	CASSPRGYTEKLFF
NA	TRBV28	TRBJ1-5	NA	TGTGCCAGCAGTTTATACGCCGGCGGTCAGCCCCAGCATTTT	CASSLYAGGQPQHF
NA	TRBV11-2	TRBJ2-5	TRBD2	TGTGCCAGCAGCTCCACTAGCGGGGAAGAGACCCAGTACTTC	CASSSTSGEETQYF